This TCR beta chain was documented in a study of blood T cells in healthy people across ages. Trimming removed 2 bases from V and 7 bases from J, with 15 bases in between. Per germline, CDR1 SGHAT and CDR2 FQNNGV. The CDR3 length is 15 residues. Next came a second PCR, run for about 7 to 11 cycles, which used a sample-barcoded 5' primer along with a J-beta primer mix. A 12-random-nucleotide template-switch adaptor tagged each cDNA molecule. TCRdb recomputed calls from the 5' RACE reads with MiXCR, one row per CDR3 protein. Among around 1,000,000 distinct CDR3 sequences listed, almost 25% were seen once. This same sample was also taken into another study, of T cells of mothers and their children.

This sequence was found in a girl aged 2 to 9 in good health. Sequencing was carried out using blood. The gene calls are TRBV11-2 and TRBJ2-1; possibly TRBD1 for D (5 bases). The CDR3 DNA sequence: TGTGCCAGCAGCTTAATCGCTGGGGCCCCTAATGAGCAGTTCTTC. Amino acids: CASSLIAGAPNEQFF.